This TCR beta chain was recovered during a study of blood T cell repertoires in COVID-19. Background on the study: Collection of acute and convalescent COVID-19 samples took place in the United States, Italy and Spain. In each case, the material was cDNA or gDNA derived from T cells, B-cell-depleted T cells, or PBMCs.

Authors' methods: Estimated nucleated cell counts came from reference gene primer amplification. The assay was immunoSEQ multiplex PCR, and TCRdb's table has in-frame clones only and misses some. V, J and clone size are those of that table, while D and trimming were read from the DNA. The table records about 49,000 clones, over 80% of them present only once. The trim removed 3 bases at V and 4 bases at J, leaving 11 bases unmatched. Germline CDR1 and CDR2: SGHDT and YYEEEE. This CDR3 contains 16 residues. The source is a human donor in a cohort sampled during active COVID-19. This chain links TRBV5-6 with TRBJ1-2; 8 positions match TRBD1. The sequenced material came from peripheral blood. The CDR3 is CASSSHPTGAAYGYTF. The CDR3 region has the DNA TGTGCCAGCAGCTCCCACCCGACAGGGGCCGCCTATGGCTACACCTTC.